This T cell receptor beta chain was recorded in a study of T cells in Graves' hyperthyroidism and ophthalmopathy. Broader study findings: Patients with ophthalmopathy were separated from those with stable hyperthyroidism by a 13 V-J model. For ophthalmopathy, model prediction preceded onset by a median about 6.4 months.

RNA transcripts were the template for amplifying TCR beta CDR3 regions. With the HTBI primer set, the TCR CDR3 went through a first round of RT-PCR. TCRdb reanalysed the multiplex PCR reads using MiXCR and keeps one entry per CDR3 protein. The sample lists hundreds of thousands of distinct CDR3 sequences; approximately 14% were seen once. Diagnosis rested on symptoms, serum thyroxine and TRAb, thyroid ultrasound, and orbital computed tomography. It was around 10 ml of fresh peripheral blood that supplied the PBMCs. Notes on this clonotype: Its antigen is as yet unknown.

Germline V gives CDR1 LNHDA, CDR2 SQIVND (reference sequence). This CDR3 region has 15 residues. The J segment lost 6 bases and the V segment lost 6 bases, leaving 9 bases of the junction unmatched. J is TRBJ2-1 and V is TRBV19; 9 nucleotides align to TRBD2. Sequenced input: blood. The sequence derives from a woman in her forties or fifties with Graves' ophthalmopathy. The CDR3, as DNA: TGTGCCAGTAGAAGGGGACTAGCAGTCCGCAATGAGCAGTTCTTC. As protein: CASRRGLAVRNEQFF.